Below are 17 T cell receptor beta chains sequenced from a single sample in a study of regulatory T cells after allogeneic stem cell transplantation. The TCR beta CDR3 region was amplified from SMARTer RACE cDNA made from RNA. TCRdb itself ran the 5' RACE reads through MiXCR, one entry per CDR3 protein. The sample lists thousands of distinct CDR3 sequences; roughly 96% were seen once. Source: sorted CD4+ T cells from blood (whether regulatory or conventional is not recorded), taken 30 days after allogeneic stem cell transplant. The receptors originated from a human patient who had an allogeneic stem cell transplant, so the T cells may come from the graft donor.

A note on this clonotype: Because the CDR3 is missing its conserved closing phenylalanine or tryptophan, this is likely a read error. No DNA is shown, since the ends of the CDR3 on it are uncertain; the CDR3 is the one TCRdb lists. The rearrangement joins TRBV6-5 to TRBJ2-5; no check of the table's D call, TRBD1, against the DNA was made. The CDR3 extends over 14 residues, inclusive of both ends. Germline V gene lookup returns CDR1 MNHEY and CDR2 SVGAGI. The CDR3 loop is CASSPRDEQEDQNC.

As regards this clonotype: The conserved final phenylalanine or tryptophan is absent from the CDR3, which likely points to a read error. The limits of the CDR3 on the DNA are not certain, so only TCRdb's listed CDR3 is given. The chain links TRBV3-1 to TRBJ2-5; no DNA check was done on the table's D call, TRBD2. The CDR3 region is 13 residues in length, termini included. Germline values: CDR1 LGHDT, CDR2 YNNKEL (reference sequence). The CDR3 reads CASGLGLQETQSL.

This chain connects TRBV6-5 to TRBJ1-4; D perhaps matches TRBD1 (6 bases). This CDR3 spans 13 amino acids. Germline loops: CDR1 MNHEY, CDR2 SVGAGI. V lost 8 bases and J 5 bases, leaving 12 bases between the germline ends. CDR3 loop: CASGDQGNEKLFF. The CDR3 DNA follows: TGTGCCAGCGGGGACCAGGGGAATGAAAAACTGTTTTTT.

The chain combines TRBV20-1 with TRBJ2-3; 9 positions agree with TRBD2. Per germline, CDR1 DFQATT and CDR2 SNEGSKA (reference sequence). The CDR3 extends over 15 amino acids. CDR3 bases: TGCGGCGCGGGAGGTCCGGCGGGAGGGGGAGATACGCAGTATTTT. Its protein product is CGAGGPAGGGDTQYF.

This clonotype was found once. A junction boundary mismatches the germline segment, possibly from a read error. The genes are TRBV6-5 and TRBJ1-4; tentative D call: TRBD1 (5 bases). The CDR3 consists of 14 residues. Germline CDR1 is MNHEY and CDR2 is SVGAGI. The CDR3 region has the DNA TGTGCCAGCAGAAGACAGAGAACTAATGAAAAACTGTATTTT. Translated: CASRRQRTNEKLYF.

J is TRBJ1-1 and V is TRBV5-1, with 7 bases that match TRBD1. After removal of 7 bases from V and 14 bases from J, the junction contained 26 bases not matched to a gene. CDR1 is SGHRS and CDR2 is YFSETQ in the germline V gene. The CDR3 is made up of 16 amino acids. This CDR3 reads CASATGGTGDYGEQFF. The CDR3 nucleotides read TGCGCCAGCGCAACTGGCGGTACAGGGGACTACGGGGAGCAGTTCTTT.

This chain joins TRBV30 and TRBJ2-1; TRBD1 aligns across 10 bases. The germline CDR1 and CDR2 sequences are GTSNPN and SVGIG (reference sequence). CDR3 length: 15 amino acids. The V and J ends lost 0 bases and 7 bases, in that order; junction bases with no gene match: 6. This CDR3 is CAWSVGQGGWNEQFF. The DNA for the CDR3 is TGTGCCTGGAGTGTCGGACAGGGGGGGTGGAATGAGCAGTTCTTC.

On this clonotype: The junction departs from germline at one end; a sequencing error may be responsible. The genes are TRBV5-1 and TRBJ1-4; D unresolved. This CDR3 is 14 amino acids long. CDR1 is SGHRS, CDR2 YFSETQ, per germline. The CDR3 protein is CGASTGRSNETLHF. The CDR3 DNA reads as TGCGGCGCCAGCACCGGGAGGTCCAATGAAACCCTGCATTTT.

Remarks on this clonotype: One end of the junction varies from germline; a read error may be responsible. V and J are TRBV3-1 and TRBJ2-1; no clear D gene. Germline values: CDR1 LGHDT, CDR2 YNNKEL (reference sequence). This CDR3 is built from 12 residues. The CDR3 reads CSSSQDYNEQLF. Here the CDR3 DNA reads TGTAGCAGCAGCCAAGATTACAATGAGCAGCTCTTC.

The chain uses TRBV20-1 and TRBJ2-7; maybe TRBD2 (6 bases). CDR1 and CDR2 from the germline V gene are DFQATT and SNEGSKA (reference sequence). This CDR3 region has 15 residues. The V and J ends lost 5 bases and 1 base respectively, with 18 bases between them. DNA of the CDR3: TGCAGTGCTGGGGTAGGGGCAGGGAGGTCCTACGAGCAGTACTTC. The encoded protein is CSAGVGAGRSYEQYF.

As for this clonotype: It is likely a read error, because the conserved phenylalanine at the end of the CDR3 is missing. The V and J genes are TRBV20-1 and TRBJ2-7; weak D call: TRBD2 (5 bases). CDR3 size: 14 residues. Germline V gene data show CDR1 as DFQATT and CDR2 as SNEGSKA (reference sequence). CDR3 amino acids: CGGECPGKYYEQYC. CDR3 sequence (DNA): TGCGGTGGTGAATGCCCGGGAAAGTACTACGAGCAGTACTGC.

Points on this clonotype: The CDR3 does not end in the conserved phenylalanine or tryptophan, so this is likely a read error. The DNA is omitted, as the CDR3 cannot be located on it reliably, and the CDR3 follows TCRdb's listing. This rearrangement joins TRBV6-5 to TRBJ2-1; the DNA was not used to check the table's D call, TRBD2. The CDR3 sequence runs 15 residues, both termini included. The germline CDR1 and CDR2 sequences are MNHEY and SVGAGI. Here the CDR3 reads CASRTLAGGPGEQVV.

CDR3 nucleotides: TGTGCCAGCACCTTGCGGGCGGGAGCGATGTACGAGCAGTACTTC. This encodes CASTLRAGAMYEQYF. This rearrangement joins TRBV11-2 to TRBJ2-7; 7 nucleotides align to TRBD2. Germline V gene data show CDR1 as SGHAT and CDR2 as FQNNGV. There are 15 residues in the CDR3. With V trimmed by 7 bases and J by 4 bases, 13 bases remained unmatched.

This clonotype was seen just once. Given the absence of the conserved phenylalanine or tryptophan at the CDR3 end, a read error is likely. For the CDR3, the DNA is TGCAGTGCCAGGATTGAGACCAATAAGCCCCAGCATTTG. It codes for CSARIETNKPQHL. This chain uses TRBV20-1 with TRBJ1-5; D gene uncertain. This CDR3 is 13 amino acids long. Germline values: CDR1 DFQATT, CDR2 SNEGSKA (reference sequence).

This chain links TRBV5-5 with TRBJ2-1; D not resolved. CDR3 length: 16 amino acids. Germline CDR1 is SGHKS and CDR2 is YYEKEE (reference sequence). V lost 10 bases, J lost 2 bases, and 22 bases lay in between. The CDR3 sequence is CAASWLASRTYNEQFF. In nucleotides, the CDR3 is TGTGCCGCCAGCTGGCTCGCGAGCCGCACCTACAATGAGCAGTTCTTC.

About this clonotype: Mismatch with germline at one junction end may stem from a read error. The chain combines TRBV2 with TRBJ2-3; possibly TRBD1 for D (6 bases). Germline CDR1 and CDR2: SNHLY and FYNNEI. The CDR3 has 13 amino acids. In DNA form, the CDR3 reads TGTGCCAGCAGTTTCCACAGGGATGATACGCAGTACTTT. The encoded protein is CASSFHRDDTQYF.

The chain couples TRBV11-2 to TRBJ2-7; D is uncertain. The germline V and J ends were trimmed by 5 bases and 2 bases, with 16 bases remaining between them. CDR1 is SGHAT, CDR2 FQNNGV, per germline. This CDR3 region has 15 residues. This CDR3 is CASSVTRGDPYEQYF. The CDR3 region has the DNA TGTGCCAGCAGCGTCACCAGAGGAGATCCCTACGAGCAGTACTTC.